This record looks at one TCR beta chain sequence and its context. Its antigen specificity is not known. Within one base of it there is no much larger clone, and no base qualities were kept. V sheds 3 bases and J sheds 5 bases, leaving 13 bases between their ends. From cysteine to phenylalanine, the CDR3 is 14 amino acids long. This entry keeps only the CDR3 DNA: 42 bases, framed from base 1. The germline V gene specifies KGHSH as CDR1 and LQKENI as CDR2. This specimen comes from a study of blood T cell repertoires in COVID-19 (TCRdb year 2020). The study in broad terms: Collaborator samples came from the United States, Italy and Spain and covered acute and convalescent phases of COVID-19. The prospective study material was composed of cDNA or gDNA derived from T cells, B-cell-depleted T cells, or PBMCs. The dataset comprised deeply sampled blood TCRbeta repertoires from subjects exposed to, actively infected with, or recovered from COVID-19. The repertoires were made available in a free public database intended to serve as a resource for research on the immune response to SARS-CoV-2. The samples were drawn from the first 160 participants of the ongoing ImmuneRACE study and from 950 to 1,500 subjects provided by 6 global collaborators. A de-identified subject ID, COVID-19 status, age in years and sex were almost always included in the sample metadata. Where HLA class I and class II types were available, the types were taken from metadata supplied by the sample provider, not from assay-based typing. Summary of the overall study and its limitations: The quantity of clinical and demographic metadata differed by source and by participant and was supplied without curation.

Participants in the prospective study were aged roughly 18 to 90 years, lived in approximately 26 United States geographic areas, and enrolled through a virtual design. In the prospective study, cohorts were assigned on the basis of participant-reported clinical history obtained from a screening survey and a study questionnaire. Recovered participants in ImmuneRACE Cohort 3 were defined as having two consecutive negative NP/OP PCR tests, clearance from a healthcare professional, or resolution of symptoms. In the prospective study, mobile phlebotomists collected whole blood, serum and a nasopharyngeal or oropharyngeal swab from each participant. Over a 2-month period, participants in the prospective study had the option of providing additional blood draws and questionnaires. Before DNA extraction, prospective study blood samples were shipped either frozen or at room temperature. The immunoSEQ Assay, a bias-controlled multiplex PCR, was used to amplify TCRbeta CDR3 regions from genomic DNA. In the paper's pipeline: The number of nucleated cells in each sample was estimated from the amplification of reference gene primers within the assay. To quantify the absolute abundance of each unique TCRbeta CDR3 rearrangement, sequence reads were collapsed and filtered. For each sample, productive Simpson clonality was calculated as the square root of Simpson's diversity index across productive rearrangements. The table comes from immuneACCESS by way of TCRdb, which keeps in-frame sequences with V and J called. Part of the clones is missing from these tables; in studies checked, under half for an unresolved V gene and the rest for unknown reasons. That table gives V, J and clone size, and the DNA gave D and trimming. The sample profile shows about 410,000 clones; around 92% of them were found once. 1.5% to 2% of the sample is taken by the ten largest.

The V and J segments used are TRBV18 and TRBJ1-1; perhaps TRBD1 is the D gene, with 6 bases matching. What was sequenced was PBMCs or T cells enriched from blood (not recorded which). The receptor's source is a woman aged 25 to 39 who had recovered from COVID-19. The DNA is as follows: TGTGCCAGCTCACCTGGTTTCCAGGGGACTGAAGCTTTCTTT. Protein translation: CASSPGFQGTEAFF.